One sample yielded the 10 T cell receptor beta chains listed below, sequenced in a study of blood T cell repertoires in COVID-19. Some clones are missing from TCRdb's copy, which holds only in-frame ones; the method was immunoSEQ multiplex PCR. The sample has about 210,000 clones, about 91% seen once. The sample consisted of peripheral blood. Receptors were obtained from a woman between 40 and 50 years old with acute or convalescent COVID-19.

This clone was counted only a few times. The chain combines TRBV4-1 with TRBJ1-6, with a possible D match to TRBD1 (5 bases). The CDR3 contains 17 residues. Trimming removed 1 base from V and 2 bases from J, with 12 bases in between. The germline V gene has CDR1 MGHRA and CDR2 YSYEKL. The CDR3 protein is CASSQAGRVAYNSPLHF. The CDR3 coding sequence is TGCGCCAGCAGCCAAGCGGGCAGGGTGGCCTATAATTCACCCCTCCACTTT.

CDR3 in amino acids: CASSWSPGQGAGYTF. In nucleotides, the CDR3 is TGCGCCAGCAGCTGGTCTCCCGGACAGGGGGCTGGCTACACCTTC. This chain links TRBV5-1 with TRBJ1-2, with TRBD1 matching over 11 bases. The germline CDR1 and CDR2 sequences are SGHRS and YFSETQ. V trimming: 3 bases; J trimming: 7 bases; junction bases outside the gene matches: 8. CDR3 length: 15 amino acids.

The chain combines TRBV9 with TRBJ2-3, with D possibly matching TRBD2 (6 bases). This CDR3 contains 13 residues. CDR1 is SGDLS and CDR2 is YYNGEE in the germline V gene. Trimming removed 8 bases at V and 6 bases at J, with 16 bases between. CDR3 in DNA: TGTGCCAGTACCTCCGGGAGCAGGGATACGCAGTATTTT. Protein: CASTSGSRDTQYF.

This chain connects TRBV27 to TRBJ1-5, with D perhaps TRBD1 (6 bases). The CDR3 runs to 17 residues. The V gene lost 3 bases and the J gene lost 3 bases, with 18 bases spanning the gap. Germline loops: CDR1 MNHEY, CDR2 SMNVEV (reference sequence). This CDR3 reads CASSFLRWRTVNQPQHF. DNA of the CDR3: TGTGCCAGCAGTTTTCTCCGGTGGCGGACAGTCAATCAGCCCCAGCATTTT.

This chain connects TRBV9 to TRBJ2-5; a possible D gene is TRBD2 (6 bases). The CDR3 extends over 16 amino acids. Looked up from germline, CDR1 is SGDLS and CDR2 is YYNGEE. Trimming took off 0 bases at V and 5 bases at J, with 17 bases between the two ends. CDR3: CASSVGGATRGETQYF. DNA of the CDR3: TGTGCCAGCAGCGTAGGAGGGGCCACTCGGGGGGAGACCCAGTACTTC.

The chain employs TRBV5-1 and TRBJ2-5; D assignment may be TRBD1 or TRBD2 (5 bases each). CDR1 is SGHRS and CDR2 is YFSETQ in the germline V gene. The germline V and J ends were trimmed by 4 bases and 5 bases, with 12 bases remaining between them. The CDR3 extends over 13 amino acids. Here the CDR3 reads CASSVGQRETQYF. CDR3 DNA: TGCGCCAGCAGCGTGGGGCAGCGGGAGACCCAGTACTTC.

V and J are TRBV3-1 (or the pseudogene TRBV3-2) and TRBJ1-3; D uncertain. V dropped 0 bases and J dropped 0 bases, with 6 bases sitting between them. The CDR3 is 15 amino acids. CDR1 LGHDT and CDR2 YNNKEL come from the germline V gene (reference sequence). The CDR3 loop is CASSQERVSGNTIYF. The CDR3 DNA reads as TGTGCCAGCAGCCAAGAGAGGGTCTCTGGAAACACCATATATTTT.

The rearrangement joins TRBV15 to TRBJ1-2; no clear D gene. The V end was cut by 0 bases, the J end by 4 bases, with 18 bases between. The length of the CDR3 is 17 residues. CDR1 and CDR2 (germline): LNHNV, YYDKDF (reference sequence). The CDR3, as DNA: TGTGCCACCAGCAGAGATAGGGTGGGAGGGATCGGCTATGGCTACACCTTC. This encodes CATSRDRVGGIGYGYTF.

This chain joins TRBV11-3 and TRBJ2-3, with TRBD1 matching over 9 bases. The J segment lost 0 bases and the V segment lost 5 bases, leaving 3 bases of the junction unmatched. The CDR3 covers 15 residues. Germline assignment: CDR1 SGHNT and CDR2 YENEEA. CDR3 sequence (DNA): TGTGCCAGCAGCCCCGGGACAGGGAGCACAGATACGCAGTATTTT. This translates into CASSPGTGSTDTQYF.

V usage is TRBV7-9 and J usage is TRBJ2-5; 11 nucleotides agree with TRBD2. V lost 5 bases, J lost 2 bases, and 4 bases stayed unmatched. Germline assignment: CDR1 SEHNR and CDR2 FQNEAQ (reference sequence). The CDR3 covers 15 residues. The CDR3 region has the DNA TGTGCCAGCAGCCTTAGCGGGGGGGCACAAGAGACCCAGTACTTC. It codes for CASSLSGGAQETQYF.